This T cell receptor beta chain originates from a study of cytomegalovirus exposure and HLA in healthy donors. Study-wide results and limits: A later analysis reportedly found that, within productive TCRs, an Asian-associated ancestry cluster had fewer N-insertions than the mean observed across the approximately 660 donors. High sensitivity and specificity were reportedly achieved when the classifier diagnosed cytomegalovirus status. Cytomegalovirus association was assigned to about 150 TCR beta chains. One cluster of highly shared sequence variants probably arose as a sequencing artifact.

Of note for this clone: The antigen remains undetermined.

Use of 60 Vbeta and 13 Jbeta primers characterized the PCR. The data were produced by immunoSEQ multiplex PCR, yet TCRdb's version contains in-frame clones alone and is incomplete. The sample data list roughly 80,000 clones. The CDR3 runs to 14 residues. The germline gives CDR1 SNHLY, CDR2 FYNNEI. V lost 6 bases to trimming and J lost 4 bases; unmatched junction nucleotides: 5. Sequenced input: PBMCs. V gene TRBV2 combines with J gene TRBJ2-5, with 10 bases that match TRBD1. This sequence originates from a man aged 50 or older in good health and CMV-seropositive. CDR3 sequence: CASSGTGVGETQYF. CDR3 nucleotides: TGTGCCAGCAGCGGGACAGGGGTAGGAGAGACCCAGTACTTC.